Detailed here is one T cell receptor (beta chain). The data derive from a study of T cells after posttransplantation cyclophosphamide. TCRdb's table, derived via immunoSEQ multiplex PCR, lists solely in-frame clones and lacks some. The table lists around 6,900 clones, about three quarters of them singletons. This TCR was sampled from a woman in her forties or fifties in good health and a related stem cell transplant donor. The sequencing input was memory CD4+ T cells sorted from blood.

The CDR3 DNA sequence: TGTGCCAGCAGCTTAGGAGGCACCCCAGATACGCAGTATTTT. Its translation is CASSLGGTPDTQYF. V gene TRBV7-2 combines with J gene TRBJ2-3; D unresolved. This CDR3 is 14 amino acids long. Germline V gene lookup returns CDR1 SGHTA and CDR2 FQGNSA. V was cut by 1 base and J by 4 bases, with 9 bases left in between.